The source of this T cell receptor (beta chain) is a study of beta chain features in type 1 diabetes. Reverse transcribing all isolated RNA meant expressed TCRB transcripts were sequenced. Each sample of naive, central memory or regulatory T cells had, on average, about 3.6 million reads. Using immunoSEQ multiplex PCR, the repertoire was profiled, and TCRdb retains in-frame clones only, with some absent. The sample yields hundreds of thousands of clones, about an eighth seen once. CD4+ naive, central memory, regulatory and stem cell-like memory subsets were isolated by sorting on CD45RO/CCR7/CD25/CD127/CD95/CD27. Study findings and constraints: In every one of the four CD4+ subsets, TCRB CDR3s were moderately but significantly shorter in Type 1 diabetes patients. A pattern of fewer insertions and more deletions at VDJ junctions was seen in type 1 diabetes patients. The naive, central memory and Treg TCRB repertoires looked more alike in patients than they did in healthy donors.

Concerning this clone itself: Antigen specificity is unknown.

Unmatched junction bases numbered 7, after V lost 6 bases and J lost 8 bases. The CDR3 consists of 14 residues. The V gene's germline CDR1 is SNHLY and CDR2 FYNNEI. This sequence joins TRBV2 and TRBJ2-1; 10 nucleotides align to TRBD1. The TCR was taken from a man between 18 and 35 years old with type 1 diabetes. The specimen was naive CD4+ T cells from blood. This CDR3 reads CASSSGQGSHEQFF. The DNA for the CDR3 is TGTGCCAGCAGCTCGGGACAGGGGTCCCATGAGCAGTTCTTC.